The rows below give T cell receptor beta chains drawn from one sample of a study of OX40 agonist ivuxolimab in advanced cancers. Libraries were prepared by immunoSEQ multiplex PCR; TCRdb keeps only in-frame clonotypes and omits some of them. This sample has approximately 62,000 clones, with 90% to 95% found just once. Sequenced material: CD4+ or CD8+ T cells sorted from blood, taken in a trial of the OX40 agonist ivuxolimab. These receptors all stem from an adult with an advanced solid tumor such as melanoma, head and neck, liver or kidney cancer. CDR3s include the opening cysteine and the closing phenylalanine or tryptophan. A D gene is named only where the DNA matches it firmly. Expanded clones are given a class, and other clones once, few, many or no size at all.

TRBD2,TRBV4-2,-,TRBJ2-7,TGTGCCAGCAGCCAAGAAGCGGGATATTACTACGAGCAGTACTTC,CASSQEAGYYYEQYF
-,TRBV5-1,-,TRBJ2-7,TGCGCCAGCAGCTTGGTCGGGGGCGCCTCAAACGAGCAGTACTTC,CASSLVGGASNEQYF
-,TRBV5-6,-,TRBJ2-6,TGTGCCAGCAGCCCCCCGCCTCTTGATTGGGCCAACGTCCTGACTTTC,CASSPPPLDWANVLTF
-,TRBV5-5,-,TRBJ1-4,TGTGCCAGCAGCTTCAACGGGGGGAGAGATGAAAAACTGTTTTTT,CASSFNGGRDEKLFF
TRBD2,TRBV2,-,TRBJ2-7,TGTGCCAGCAGCGAAGGCGGCGGGGGCTCCTACGAGCAGTACTTC,CASSEGGGGSYEQYF
TRBD2,TRBV4-3,-,TRBJ2-1,TGCGCCAGCAGCCAAGACACTAGCGGGATCTACAATGAGCAGTTCTTC,CASSQDTSGIYNEQFF
-,TRBV27,-,TRBJ1-6,TGTGCCAGCAGTCAGGACAGTCTTCGCTCCTATAATTCACCCCTCCACTTT,CASSQDSLRSYNSPLHF
-,TRBV13,once,TRBJ2-5,TGTGCCAGCAGCTTAGCGGGGTCCCTCCGGCGGGAGACCCAGTACTTC,CASSLAGSLRRETQYF
TRBD1,TRBV7-6,-,TRBJ2-7,TGTGCCAGCAGCCCCGGGACAGGGCCCGACGAGCAGTACTTC,CASSPGTGPDEQYF
TRBD1,TRBV5-6,-,TRBJ1-6,TGTGCCAGCAGCTTCCCGACAGGGGGAGATAATTCACCCCTCCACTTT,CASSFPTGGDNSPLHF
-,TRBV30,-,TRBJ2-3,TGTGCCTGGAGTTACGACTTTTACACAGATACGCAGTATTTT,CAWSYDFYTDTQYF
-,TRBV10-2,-,TRBJ2-5,TGCGCCAGCAGTGAGTCGGACGAGGAGGAGACCCAGTACTTC,CASSESDEEETQYF
-,TRBV19,-,TRBJ2-1,TGTACCTCAAGCTCCTACAATGAGCAGTTCTTC,CTSSSYNEQFF
TRBD2,TRBV7-9,-,TRBJ2-5,TGTGCCAGCAGCCGATGGACTAGCGGGACAGAGACCCAGTACTTC,CASSRWTSGTETQYF
-,TRBV6-6,few,TRBJ2-1,TGTGCCAGCAGTTACTCCGAAGGCTACAATGAGCAGTTCTTC,CASSYSEGYNEQFF
-,TRBV19,once,TRBJ1-1,TGTGCCAGTAGTATGGAAGGGAACACTGAAGCTTTCTTT,CASSMEGNTEAFF
-,TRBV2,-,TRBJ1-2,TGTGCCAGCAGCGCCCCGGACAGACCAAACTATGGCTACACCTTC,CASSAPDRPNYGYTF
-,TRBV5-1,-,TRBJ1-1,TGCGCCAGCAGCTTGGCCGGTGACTCAAACACTGAAGCTTTCTTT,CASSLAGDSNTEAFF
TRBD2,TRBV19,once,TRBJ2-1,TGTGCCAGTAGTACCGACCCTGGATCAAGACTAGCGGGAGGGAATTCGGGTGAGCAGTTCTTC,CASSTDPGSRLAGGNSGEQFF
-,TRBV11-2,-,TRBJ2-2,TGTGCCAGCAGCTTAATGGGAACCGGGGAGCTGTTTTTT,CASSLMGTGELFF
-,TRBV7-2,-,TRBJ2-1,TGTGCCAGCAGCTTAGATCGGGGGTGGAATGAGCAGTTCTTC,CASSLDRGWNEQFF
TRBD2,TRBV6-1,-,TRBJ2-3,TGTGCCAGCAGTGAAAGGGAGGGCGGACTAGCGGGAGGGTCAGATACGCAGTATTTT,CASSEREGGLAGGSDTQYF
-,TRBV6-5,-,TRBJ2-1,TGTGCCAGCAGTTACTTCGGGTACAATGAGCAGTTCTTC,CASSYFGYNEQFF
-,TRBV9,-,TRBJ1-3,TGTGCCAGCAGCGTAGAAGGAGTCTCTGGAAACACCATATATTTT,CASSVEGVSGNTIYF
-,TRBV30,-,TRBJ2-2,TGTGCCTGGAGTGTACAGCGGACGAACACCGGGGAGCTGTTTTTT,CAWSVQRTNTGELFF
-,TRBV7-9,once,TRBJ2-7,TGTGCCAGCAGCACATCCACCGGGTTACGGAACTACGAGCAGTACTTC,CASSTSTGLRNYEQYF
TRBD1,TRBV7-6,-,TRBJ1-2,TGTGCCAGCAGCTTCGGGACAGAACTCAACTATGGCTACACCTTC,CASSFGTELNYGYTF
-,TRBV7-3,once,TRBJ2-6,TGTGCCAGCAGCTTAAATGGACCGGAGGGGGTCCTGACTTTC,CASSLNGPEGVLTF
-,TRBV7-9,-,TRBJ1-5,TGTGCCAGCAGCTTAGATATATATAGCAATCAGCCCCAGCATTTT,CASSLDIYSNQPQHF
TRBD1,TRBV4-1,few,TRBJ2-7,TGCGCCAGCAGCCAGTCAGGGACAGGGGGCGAGCAGTACTTC,CASSQSGTGGEQYF
-,TRBV27,-,TRBJ2-7,TGTGCCAGCAGTTTATCGGCTTCCTACGAGCAGTACTTC,CASSLSASYEQYF
TRBD1,TRBV2,-,TRBJ2-1,TGTGCCAGCCCCGGAAGGGCAGGGGGCACACCTGACAATGAGCAGTTCTTC,CASPGRAGGTPDNEQFF
-,TRBV5-6,-,TRBJ1-5,TGTGCCAGCAGCTTTGGTACAGAAAACAATCAGCCCCAGCATTTT,CASSFGTENNQPQHF